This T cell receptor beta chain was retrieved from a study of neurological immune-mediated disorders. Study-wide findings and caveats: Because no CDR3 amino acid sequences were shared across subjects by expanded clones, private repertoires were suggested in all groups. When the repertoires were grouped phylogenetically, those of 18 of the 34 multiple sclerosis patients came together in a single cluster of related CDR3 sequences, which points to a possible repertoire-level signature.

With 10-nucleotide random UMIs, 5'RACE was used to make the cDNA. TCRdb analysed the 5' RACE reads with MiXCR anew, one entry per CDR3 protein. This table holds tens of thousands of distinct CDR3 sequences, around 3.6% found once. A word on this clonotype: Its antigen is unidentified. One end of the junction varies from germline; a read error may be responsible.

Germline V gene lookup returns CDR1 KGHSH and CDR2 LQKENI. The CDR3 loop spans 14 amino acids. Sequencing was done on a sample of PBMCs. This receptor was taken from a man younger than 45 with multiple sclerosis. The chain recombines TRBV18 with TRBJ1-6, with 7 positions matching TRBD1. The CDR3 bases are TGTGCCAGCTCACCCGGGACAGATAATTCACCCCTCAACTTT. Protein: CASSPGTDNSPLNF.